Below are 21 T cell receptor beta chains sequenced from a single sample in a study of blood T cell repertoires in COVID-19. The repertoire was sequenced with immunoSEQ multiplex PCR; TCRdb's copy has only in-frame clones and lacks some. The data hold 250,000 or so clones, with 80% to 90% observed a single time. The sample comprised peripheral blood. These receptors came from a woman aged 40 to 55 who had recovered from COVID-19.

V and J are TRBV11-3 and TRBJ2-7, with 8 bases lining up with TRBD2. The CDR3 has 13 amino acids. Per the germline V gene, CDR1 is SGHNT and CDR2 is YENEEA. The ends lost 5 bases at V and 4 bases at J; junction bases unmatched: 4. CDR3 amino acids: CASSPGGDYEQYV. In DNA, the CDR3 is TGTGCCAGCAGCCCGGGGGGGGATTACGAGCAGTACGTC.

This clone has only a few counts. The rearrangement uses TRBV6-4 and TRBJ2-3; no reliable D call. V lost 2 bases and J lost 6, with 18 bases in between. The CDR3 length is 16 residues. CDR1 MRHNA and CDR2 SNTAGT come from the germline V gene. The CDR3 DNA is TGTGCCAGCAGTGACGGTAGTCAAAGAACGGTCGATACGCAGTATTTT. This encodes CASSDGSQRTVDTQYF.

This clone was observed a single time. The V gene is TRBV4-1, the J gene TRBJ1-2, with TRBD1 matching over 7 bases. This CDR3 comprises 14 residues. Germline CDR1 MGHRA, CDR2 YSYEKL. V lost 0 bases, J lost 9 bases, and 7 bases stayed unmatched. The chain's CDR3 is CASSQEDRVMSYTF. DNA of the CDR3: TGCGCCAGCAGCCAAGAAGACAGGGTGATGAGCTACACCTTC.

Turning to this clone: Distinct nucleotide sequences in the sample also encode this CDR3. The CDR3 DNA is TGTGCCAGCAGCCAAGGAGTAGGCACAGATACGCAGTATTTT. Its translation is CASSQGVGTDTQYF. This chain links TRBV3-1 (or the pseudogene TRBV3-2) with TRBJ2-3; D remains ambiguous. CDR1 LGHDT and CDR2 YNNKEL come from the germline V gene (reference sequence). V lost 1 base, J lost 1 base, and 6 bases lay in between. The CDR3 spans 14 residues.

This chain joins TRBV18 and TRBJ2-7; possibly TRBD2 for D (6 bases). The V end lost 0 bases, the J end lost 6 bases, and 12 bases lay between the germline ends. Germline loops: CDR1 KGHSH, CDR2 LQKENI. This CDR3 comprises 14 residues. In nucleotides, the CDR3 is TGTGCCAGCTCACCACCGCTGCGCGGGGCCGAGCAGTACTTC. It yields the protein CASSPPLRGAEQYF.

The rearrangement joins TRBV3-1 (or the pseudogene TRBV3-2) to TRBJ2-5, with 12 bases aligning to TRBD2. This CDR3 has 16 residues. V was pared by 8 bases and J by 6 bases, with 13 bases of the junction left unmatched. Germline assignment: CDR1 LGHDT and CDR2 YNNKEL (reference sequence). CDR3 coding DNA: TGTGCCAGCGTTATAGTTTCTAGCGGGGGGGTTCAGACCCAGTACTTC. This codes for CASVIVSSGGVQTQYF.

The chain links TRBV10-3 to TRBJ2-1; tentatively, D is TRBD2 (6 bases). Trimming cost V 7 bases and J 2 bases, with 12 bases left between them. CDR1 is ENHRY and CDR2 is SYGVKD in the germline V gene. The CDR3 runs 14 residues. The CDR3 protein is CAITEGETYNEQFF. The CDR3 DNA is TGTGCCATCACGGAGGGAGAGACCTACAATGAGCAGTTCTTC.

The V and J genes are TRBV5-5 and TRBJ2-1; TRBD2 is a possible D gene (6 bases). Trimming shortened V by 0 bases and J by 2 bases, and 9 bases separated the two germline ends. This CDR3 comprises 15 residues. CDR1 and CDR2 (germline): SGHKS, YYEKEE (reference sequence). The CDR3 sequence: CASSLDGLTYNEQFF. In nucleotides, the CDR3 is TGTGCCAGCAGCTTGGATGGACTAACCTACAATGAGCAGTTCTTC.

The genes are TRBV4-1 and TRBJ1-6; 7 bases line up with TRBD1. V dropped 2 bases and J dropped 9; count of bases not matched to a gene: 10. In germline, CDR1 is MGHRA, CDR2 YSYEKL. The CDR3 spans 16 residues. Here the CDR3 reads CASSQPTGAAGSPLHF. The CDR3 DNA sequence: TGCGCCAGCAGCCAACCCACAGGGGCAGCAGGTTCACCCCTCCACTTT.

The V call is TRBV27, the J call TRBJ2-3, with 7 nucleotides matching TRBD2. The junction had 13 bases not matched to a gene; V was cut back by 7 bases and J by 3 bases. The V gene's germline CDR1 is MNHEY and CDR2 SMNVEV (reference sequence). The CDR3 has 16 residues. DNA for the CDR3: TGTGCCAGCACCCATTTTAGCGGGCGGCTAACAGATACGCAGTATTTT. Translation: CASTHFSGRLTDTQYF.

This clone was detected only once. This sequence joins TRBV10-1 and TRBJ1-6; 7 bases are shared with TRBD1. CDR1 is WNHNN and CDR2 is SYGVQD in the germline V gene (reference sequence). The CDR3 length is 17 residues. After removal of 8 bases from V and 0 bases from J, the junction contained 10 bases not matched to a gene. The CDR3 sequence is CASGLRQGSSYNSPLHF. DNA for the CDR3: TGCGCCAGCGGCCTTAGACAGGGAAGCTCCTATAATTCACCCCTCCACTTT.

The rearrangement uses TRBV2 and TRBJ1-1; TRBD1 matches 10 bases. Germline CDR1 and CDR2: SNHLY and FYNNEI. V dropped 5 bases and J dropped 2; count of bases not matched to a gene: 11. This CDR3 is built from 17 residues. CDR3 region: CASSRPPGQGENTEAFF. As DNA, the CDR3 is TGTGCCAGCAGTCGTCCCCCAGGACAGGGGGAAAACACTGAAGCTTTCTTT.

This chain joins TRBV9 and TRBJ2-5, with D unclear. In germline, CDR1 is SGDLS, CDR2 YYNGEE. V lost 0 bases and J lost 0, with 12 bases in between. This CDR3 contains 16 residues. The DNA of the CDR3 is TGTGCCAGCAGCGTAGCTCACCGAGGATACCAAGAGACCCAGTACTTC. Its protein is CASSVAHRGYQETQYF.

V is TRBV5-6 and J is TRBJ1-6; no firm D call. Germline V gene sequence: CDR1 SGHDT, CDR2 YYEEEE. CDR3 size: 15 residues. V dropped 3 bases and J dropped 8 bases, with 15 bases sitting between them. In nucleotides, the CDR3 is TGTGCCAGCAGCTCGTTGGGCCAGTTGGATTCACCCCTCCACTTT. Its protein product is CASSSLGQLDSPLHF.

This CDR3 reads CASSTGRGFRQETQYF. CDR3 DNA sequence: TGCGCCAGCAGCACCGGCAGGGGATTCCGCCAAGAGACCCAGTACTTC. The V call is TRBV5-1, the J call TRBJ2-5; possibly TRBD1 for D (6 bases). V lost 4 bases, J lost 1 base, and 17 bases lay in between. This CDR3 comprises 16 residues. Germline CDR1 SGHRS, CDR2 YFSETQ.

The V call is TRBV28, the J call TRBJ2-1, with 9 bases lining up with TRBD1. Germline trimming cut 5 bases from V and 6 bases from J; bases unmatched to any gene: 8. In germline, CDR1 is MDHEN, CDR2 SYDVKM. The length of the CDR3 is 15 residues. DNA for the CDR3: TGTGCCAGCAGTAAACCGGGACAGGGTATCAATGAGCAGTTCTTC. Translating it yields CASSKPGQGINEQFF.

The DNA for the CDR3 is TGTGCCAGCAGTTACTCGCCGATCCAGGGTCCTCTCTACAATGAGCAGTTCTTC. Translation: CASSYSPIQGPLYNEQFF. This chain uses TRBV6-2 or TRBV6-3 with TRBJ2-1; TRBD1 might be the D (5 bases). The CDR3 covers 18 residues. V lost 0 bases to trimming and J lost 3 bases, with 18 bases between them. Germline assignment: CDR1 MNHEY and CDR2 SVGEGT.

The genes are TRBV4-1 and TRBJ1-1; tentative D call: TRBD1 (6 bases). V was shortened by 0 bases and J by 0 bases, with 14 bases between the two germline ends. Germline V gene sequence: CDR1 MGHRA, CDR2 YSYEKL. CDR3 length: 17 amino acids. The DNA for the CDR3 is TGCGCCAGCAGCCAAGAATTTGGGGGGGCCATGAACACTGAAGCTTTCTTT. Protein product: CASSQEFGGAMNTEAFF.

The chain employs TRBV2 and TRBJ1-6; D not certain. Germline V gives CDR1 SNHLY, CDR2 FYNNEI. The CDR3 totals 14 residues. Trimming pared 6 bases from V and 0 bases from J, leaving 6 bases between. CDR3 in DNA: TGTGCCAGCAGACTGAGCTCCTATAATTCACCCCTCCACTTT. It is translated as CASRLSSYNSPLHF.

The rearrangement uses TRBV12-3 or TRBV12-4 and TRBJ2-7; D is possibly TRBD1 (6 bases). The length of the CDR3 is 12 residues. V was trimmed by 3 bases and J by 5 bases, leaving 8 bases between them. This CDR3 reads CASSLGANEQYF. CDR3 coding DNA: TGTGCCAGCAGTTTGGGGGCCAACGAGCAGTACTTC.

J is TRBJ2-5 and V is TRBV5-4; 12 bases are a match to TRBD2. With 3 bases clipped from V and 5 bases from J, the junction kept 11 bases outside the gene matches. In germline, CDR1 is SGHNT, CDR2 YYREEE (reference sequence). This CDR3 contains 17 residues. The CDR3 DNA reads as TGTGCCAGCAGCTCCGGGACTAGCGGGCTCTGGGGGGAGACCCAGTACTTC. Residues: CASSSGTSGLWGETQYF.